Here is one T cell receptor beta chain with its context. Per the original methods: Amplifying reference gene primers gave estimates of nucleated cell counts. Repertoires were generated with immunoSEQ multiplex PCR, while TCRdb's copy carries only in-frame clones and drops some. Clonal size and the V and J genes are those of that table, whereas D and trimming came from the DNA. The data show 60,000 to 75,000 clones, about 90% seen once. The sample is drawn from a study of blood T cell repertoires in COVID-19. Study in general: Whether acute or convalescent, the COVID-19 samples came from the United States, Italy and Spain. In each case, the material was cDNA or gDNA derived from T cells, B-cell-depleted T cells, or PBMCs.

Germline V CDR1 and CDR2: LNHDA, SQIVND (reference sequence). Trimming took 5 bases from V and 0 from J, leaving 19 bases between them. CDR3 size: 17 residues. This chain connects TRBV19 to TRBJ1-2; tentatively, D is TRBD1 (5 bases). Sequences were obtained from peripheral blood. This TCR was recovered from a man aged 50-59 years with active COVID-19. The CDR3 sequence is CASSVQASIEANYGYTF. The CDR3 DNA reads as TGTGCCAGTAGTGTACAGGCCTCAATAGAGGCTAACTATGGCTACACCTTC.